This T cell receptor (beta chain) was sequenced during a study of liver allograft versus peripheral blood T cells. Study context: Liver transplant recipients had T cell receptor repertoires compared between transplanted liver and peripheral blood. Study outcomes and limitations: Liver allograft T cell receptor repertoires were reported to differ from peripheral blood repertoires.

One entry per CDR3 protein results from TCRdb running MiXCR on the reads. Of several thousand distinct CDR3 sequences in the sample, roughly 25% were seen once. CDR1 and CDR2 from the germline V gene are MNHEY and SMNVEV (reference sequence). The CDR3 runs 15 residues. The V and J ends lost 7 bases and 8 bases, in that order; junction bases with no gene match: 11. By share of the sample, this clonotype is medium-sized. Antigen: not known. This rearrangement joins TRBV27 to TRBJ1-4; 9 bases align to TRBD1. The clonotype originates from a human patient who had a liver transplant. Some T cells here may be from the graft donor. CDR3 sequence reads: CASKRQGVPSEKLFF. The CDR3 bases are TGTGCCAGCAAACGACAGGGGGTGCCCTCCGAAAAACTGTTTTTT. Complete variable domain (other parts from reference TRBV27 and TRBJ1-4): EAQVTQNPRYLITVTGKKLTVTCSQNMNHEYMSWYRQDPGLGLRQIYYSMNVEVTDKGDVPEGYKVSRKEKRNFPLILESPSPNQTSLYFCASKRQGVPSEKLFFGSGTQLSVL.